The rows below give T cell receptor beta chains drawn from one sample of a study of T-cell reconstitution after alpha-beta-depleted transplantation in children. TCRdb passed the PCR reads through MiXCR, listing each CDR3 protein once. The data contain approximately 34,000 distinct CDR3 sequences, roughly 6.5% of them singletons. Material: peripheral blood, obtained 60 days after TCRalphabeta/CD19-depleted stem cell transplant. These receptors all come from a child in the first two years of life who had a stem cell transplant for acute myeloid leukemia, so the T cells may come from the graft donor. Both conserved end residues are trimmed from each CDR3. Each record gives: J gene, V gene, D gene, CDR3 protein. The D gene is left open where the match is weak.

TRBJ1-5,TRBV6-2/TRBV6-3,.,ASSYTRRDQPQH
TRBJ2-1,TRBV6-1,.,ASSEDFPPYNEQF
TRBJ2-4,TRBV4-2,TRBD2,ASSPGASGSYLAKNIQY
TRBJ2-7,TRBV11-2,.,ASSSLRYEQY
TRBJ2-1,TRBV4-1,TRBD2,ASSRGLADRSYNEQF
TRBJ2-7,TRBV4-3,TRBD2,ASSRNRVSGRFVEQY
TRBJ1-2,TRBV9,.,ASSVVNYGYT
TRBJ2-5,TRBV6-5,TRBD2,ASRAPGLAGVETQY
TRBJ2-6,TRBV5-1,.,ASSLSSGANVLT
TRBJ1-6,TRBV7-9,.,ASSQNRLSSYNSPLH
TRBJ2-7,TRBV4-3,.,ASSQERPTSYEQY
TRBJ2-3,TRBV5-5,TRBD2,ASSLSGRYTDTQY